This T cell receptor beta chain was retrieved from a study of blood T cells in healthy people across ages. PCR was performed a second time for about 6 to 12 cycles using a sample-barcoded 5' primer and a J-beta primer mix. Via MiXCR, TCRdb re-called the 5' RACE reads, giving one row per CDR3 protein. The sample carries 800,000 or so distinct CDR3 sequences, approximately 59% recorded once. Each individual donor underwent a draw of approximately 10 milliliters of peripheral blood. The authors extracted at least 5 micrograms of total RNA per sample. Points from the study as a whole: Without sorted subsets, naive and antigen-experienced compartments could not be conclusively compared. Roughly linear declines in TCR beta diversity per million T cells occurred with age.

The CDR3 extends over 15 amino acids. Per germline, CDR1 MDHEN and CDR2 SYDVKM. A note on this clonotype: What it recognizes is unknown. One end of the junction varies from germline; a read error may be responsible.

This TCR derives from a man between 25 and 39 years old in good health. Sequenced input: blood. The rearrangement joins TRBV28 to TRBJ2-7; TRBD1 is a possible D gene (6 bases). The J call is doubtful: the DNA matches TRBJ2-5 better. The CDR3 reads CVSSTGDRFGETQYF. CDR3 coding DNA: TGTGTCAGCAGTACCGGCGACAGGTTCGGGGAGACCCAGTACTTC.